These 30 T cell receptor beta chains originate from one sample sequenced in a study of blood T cells in healthy people across ages. The use of a sample-barcoded 5' primer and a J-beta primer mix characterized a second PCR of roughly 7 to 11 cycles. TCRdb used MiXCR to reprocess the 5' RACE reads, holding one entry per CDR3 protein. The profile shows approximately 800,000 distinct CDR3 sequences, about 45% of them singletons. Sequenced: blood. Receptors originate from an elderly man in good health.

The CDR3 reads CASSLEFRVNTGELFF. CDR3 DNA: TGCGCCAGCAGCTTGGAATTCAGGGTGAACACCGGGGAGCTGTTTTTT. J is TRBJ2-2 and V is TRBV5-1; D perhaps matches TRBD1 (5 bases). The CDR3 contains 16 residues. In germline, CDR1 is SGHRS, CDR2 YFSETQ. V lost 0 bases to trimming and J lost 1 base, with 10 bases between them.

This clonotype was seen ten or more times. V is TRBV7-9 and J is TRBJ2-1, with TRBD2 identical over 7 bases. CDR1 is SEHNR, CDR2 FQNEAQ, per germline (reference sequence). V lost 0 bases, J lost 8 bases, and 1 base stayed unmatched. This CDR3 region has 13 residues. CDR3 DNA: TGTGCCAGCAGCTTAGCGGGAGGGTATGAGCAGTTCTTC. Its protein product is CASSLAGGYEQFF.

This clonotype was detected only a few times. The V gene is TRBV18, the J gene TRBJ1-2; possible D gene TRBD1, 6 bases. Germline V gives CDR1 KGHSH, CDR2 LQKENI. The CDR3 is 15 amino acids. V was trimmed by 8 bases and J by 4 bases, leaving 20 bases between them. The CDR3 sequence: CASRTDLRDTYGYTF. The CDR3, as DNA: TGTGCCAGCAGGACCGATCTGAGGGACACCTATGGCTACACCTTC.

This clonotype showed up just a few times. The chain links TRBV5-1 to TRBJ2-1, with 7 nucleotides matching TRBD2. The V gene end was trimmed by 4 bases and the J gene end by 7 bases; junction bases not matched to a gene: 11. The CDR3 has 15 amino acids. In germline, CDR1 is SGHRS, CDR2 YFSETQ. CDR3 nucleotide sequence: TGCGCCAGCAGCCCCCTGCGGGAGATTGCGAATGAGCAGTTCTTC. Translation: CASSPLREIANEQFF.

J is TRBJ2-5 and V is TRBV3-1; 9 bases are shared with TRBD1. The CDR3 has 15 residues. The germline V gene has CDR1 LGHDT and CDR2 YNNKEL (reference sequence). V was pared by 0 bases and J by 5 bases, with 4 bases of the junction left unmatched. CDR3 DNA: TGTGCCAGCAGCCAAGAGGACAGGGGAGGGGAGACCCAGTACTTC. Its protein product is CASSQEDRGGETQYF.

V is TRBV28 and J is TRBJ1-2, with D possibly TRBD1 on 6 matching bases. Trimming removed 5 bases at V and 4 bases at J, with 17 bases between. Germline loops: CDR1 MDHEN, CDR2 SYDVKM. CDR3 size: 15 residues. The CDR3 protein is CASSNPGQPSYGYTF. As DNA, the CDR3 is TGTGCCAGCAGTAACCCAGGACAGCCCTCCTATGGCTACACCTTC.

The chain has TRBV11-3 and TRBJ2-7; D uncertain. With the DNA end fitting TRBJ2-5 better, the J assignment may be wrong. Germline CDR1 SGHNT, CDR2 YENEEA. This CDR3 contains 16 residues. CDR3 sequence: CASSPDRLGNGETQYF. The CDR3 DNA is TGTGCCAGCAGCCCCGACCGACTGGGGAACGGGGAGACCCAGTACTTC.

This clonotype was seen only a few times. The chain employs TRBV4-2 and TRBJ2-7; the D gene is possibly TRBD1 (5 bases). Germline values: CDR1 LGHNA, CDR2 YNFKEQ. V gave up 3 bases and J gave up 4 bases, with 10 bases separating them. The CDR3 runs 13 residues. The CDR3 DNA reads as TGTGCCAGCAGCCAGACGACAGTATACGAGCAGTACTTC. The encoded protein is CASSQTTVYEQYF.

This clonotype was seen more than once but under ten times. This chain links TRBV11-1 with TRBJ2-5, with 12 positions matching TRBD2. Germline CDR1 SGHAT, CDR2 FQDESV (reference sequence). This CDR3 has 17 amino acids. The J segment lost 1 base and the V segment lost 4 bases, leaving 7 bases of the junction unmatched. The CDR3 region is CASSSWTSGELQETQYF. CDR3 DNA sequence: TGTGCCAGCAGCTCTTGGACTAGCGGGGAACTCCAAGAGACCCAGTACTTC.

This clonotype was seen more than once but under ten times. The rearrangement joins TRBV20-1 to TRBJ2-1; the match to TRBD2 covers 10 bases. CDR1 and CDR2 from the germline V gene are DFQATT and SNEGSKA (reference sequence). The V and J ends lost 6 bases and 7 bases, in that order; junction bases with no gene match: 9. This CDR3 has 14 amino acids. DNA for the CDR3: TGCAGTGCCCCCCCCCTAGCGGGAGTTAATGAGCAGTTCTTC. The encoded protein is CSAPPLAGVNEQFF.

This clonotype has only a few counts. This chain connects TRBV10-3 to TRBJ2-1, with D perhaps matching TRBD1 or TRBD2 (5 bases each). The CDR3 extends over 14 amino acids. Trimming pared 10 bases from V and 7 bases from J, leaving 20 bases between. Germline loops: CDR1 ENHRY, CDR2 SYGVKD. The CDR3 is CASTLDPWGNEQFF. The CDR3 DNA is TGTGCCAGCACACTAGACCCGTGGGGGAATGAGCAGTTCTTC.

The chain combines TRBV12-3 or TRBV12-4 with TRBJ2-4, with a possible D match to TRBD2 (5 bases). V lost 2 bases, J lost 13 bases, and 18 bases lay in between. The CDR3 covers 14 residues. DNA for the CDR3: TGTGCCAGCAGTTTAAACTCCTTCCGCGGGCCGCAGTACTTC. It yields the protein CASSLNSFRGPQYF.

V is TRBV3-1 and J is TRBJ1-1; no reliable D call. V lost 2 bases and J lost 7, with 20 bases in between. Germline assignment: CDR1 LGHDT and CDR2 YNNKEL (reference sequence). This CDR3 is 16 amino acids long. DNA for the CDR3: TGTGCCAGCAGCCAATCAGTCGGGATGCGGTGGTATGAAGCTTTCTTT. This translates into CASSQSVGMRWYEAFF. The full variable domain, its missing parts supplied by reference TRBV3-1 and TRBJ1-1, is DTAVSQTPKYLVTQMGNDKSIKCEQNLGHDTMYWYKQDSKKFLKIMFSYNNKELIINETVPNRFSPKSPDKAHLNLHINSLELGDSAVYFCASSQSVGMRWYEAFFGQGTRLTVV.

This clonotype came up once. This may stem from a read error, because a much larger clone lies one nucleotide away. J is TRBJ2-6 and V is TRBV6-1; D is perhaps TRBD1 (6 bases). V was cut by 6 bases and J by 3 bases, with 21 bases left in between. CDR1 is MNHNS and CDR2 is SASEGT in the germline V gene. The CDR3 extends over 18 amino acids. CDR3 coding DNA: TGTGCCAGCAGCCTGTTGACAGGTCCAAGCTATGGGGCCAACGTCCTGACTTTC. It encodes CASSLLTGPSYGANVLTF.

This clonotype was counted only a few times. The J gene is TRBJ2-7, the V gene TRBV5-1; D may correspond to TRBD1 or TRBD2 (5 bases each). The CDR3 runs 15 residues. Per germline, CDR1 SGHRS and CDR2 YFSETQ. V lost 4 bases and J lost 3, with 17 bases in between. The CDR3 is CASSPRGRGNYEQYF. The CDR3 DNA follows: TGCGCCAGCAGCCCTCGGGGCAGAGGAAACTACGAGCAGTACTTC.

The chain has TRBV7-9 and TRBJ1-1; D is possibly TRBD1 (5 bases). Trimming removed 5 bases at V and 2 bases at J, with 12 bases between. The CDR3 runs to 14 residues. The V gene's germline CDR1 is SEHNR and CDR2 FQNEAQ (reference sequence). The CDR3 region is CASSHRQFNTEAFF. CDR3 DNA sequence: TGTGCCAGCAGCCACCGACAGTTTAACACTGAAGCTTTCTTT.

This chain links TRBV6-5 with TRBJ1-4; 9 bases agree with TRBD1. With V trimmed by 6 bases and J by 7 bases, 6 bases remained unmatched. Looked up from germline, CDR1 is MNHEY and CDR2 is SVGAGI. The CDR3 consists of 14 residues. The CDR3 nucleotides are TGTGCCAGCAGGAGACAGGGGGAAGGTGAAAAACTGTTTTTT. Protein: CASRRQGEGEKLFF.

The J gene is TRBJ2-3, the V gene TRBV4-2; D call uncertain. With 1 base removed from V and 5 bases from J, the gap between germline ends came to 10 bases. This CDR3 is 14 amino acids long. Per the germline V gene, CDR1 is LGHNA and CDR2 is YNFKEQ. The CDR3 DNA sequence: TGTGCCAGCAGCCAAGTAGCAGTGGAAGATACGCAGTATTTT. It encodes CASSQVAVEDTQYF.

The CDR3, as DNA: TGCAGTGCTAGAGATTCGACAGGTACCTACGAGCAGTACTTC. Its protein is CSARDSTGTYEQYF. The chain uses TRBV20-1 and TRBJ2-7; TRBD1 might be the D (6 bases). The germline CDR1 and CDR2 sequences are DFQATT and SNEGSKA (reference sequence). V lost 0 bases, J lost 2 bases, and 11 bases lay in between. This CDR3 spans 14 amino acids.

The rearrangement joins TRBV28 to TRBJ2-7, with D tentatively TRBD2 (6 bases). This CDR3 is built from 14 residues. The germline gives CDR1 MDHEN, CDR2 SYDVKM. Between the trimmed V and J ends, which lost 7 bases and 3 bases, there was a span of 16 bases. Here the CDR3 reads CASNGGQQLYEQYF. The CDR3, as DNA: TGTGCCAGCAACGGAGGGCAGCAACTCTACGAGCAGTACTTC.

V and J are TRBV20-1 and TRBJ2-5; possible D gene TRBD2, 9 bases. TRBJ2-7 matches the DNA end more closely, so the J call is doubtful. There are 17 residues in the CDR3. The germline gives CDR1 DFQATT, CDR2 SNEGSKA (reference sequence). CDR3 loop: CSAKIRQGLSGSDEQYF. In DNA form, the CDR3 reads TGCAGTGCTAAAATCCGACAGGGGCTTAGCGGGAGCGACGAGCAGTACTTC.

The V and J genes are TRBV29-1 and TRBJ2-1; D unresolved. The germline CDR1 and CDR2 sequences are SQVTM and ANQGSEA. The CDR3 is made up of 13 amino acids. V was pared by 3 bases and J by 5 bases, with 11 bases between. The CDR3 protein is CSVDRTTNNEQFF. As DNA, the CDR3 is TGCAGCGTTGACCGGACCACAAACAATGAGCAGTTCTTC.

The CDR3 spells CSAAGTGGYTEAFF. The CDR3 DNA reads TGCAGTGCTGCCGGGACAGGGGGATACACTGAAGCTTTCTTT. This rearrangement joins TRBV20-1 to TRBJ1-1, with TRBD1 identical over 11 bases. CDR3 length equals 14 residues. Trimming took 5 bases from V and 3 from J; bases not matched to a gene: 5. In germline, CDR1 is DFQATT, CDR2 SNEGSKA (reference sequence).

The rearrangement uses TRBV7-8 and TRBJ2-1, with 11 bases that match TRBD2. The CDR3 totals 15 residues. Germline loops: CDR1 SGHVS, CDR2 FQNEAQ. V gave up 5 bases and J gave up 8 bases; unmatched junction bases: 8. CDR3 coding DNA: TGTGCCAGCAGCCCCCTCACTAGCGGGAGCCATGAGCAGTTCTTC. Encoded protein: CASSPLTSGSHEQFF.

The chain couples TRBV12-3 or TRBV12-4 to TRBJ2-7, with a weak D call TRBD1 (5 bases). Trimming cost V 5 bases and J 7 bases, with 9 bases left between them. The CDR3 totals 11 residues. The CDR3 region has the DNA TGTGCCAGCAGTCTACGACAGGAGCAGTACTTC. Protein product: CASSLRQEQYF.

This clonotype was observed at least ten times. V usage is TRBV5-6 and J usage is TRBJ2-1, with TRBD1 identical over 8 bases. There are 16 residues in the CDR3. The J segment lost 3 bases and the V segment lost 5 bases, leaving 10 bases of the junction unmatched. Germline loops: CDR1 SGHDT, CDR2 YYEEEE. CDR3 protein: CASRDQNRGFYNEQFF. The CDR3 DNA sequence: TGTGCCAGCAGGGACCAGAACAGGGGGTTCTACAATGAGCAGTTCTTC.

With regard to this clonotype: One base away lies a much larger clone, so this may be a sequencing read error. This chain links TRBV7-2 with TRBJ2-5, with 8 bases aligning to TRBD2. CDR1 is SGHTA, CDR2 FQGNSA, per germline. The CDR3 contains 16 residues. J was trimmed by 11 bases and V by 1 base; bases with no gene match: 15. The CDR3 loop reads CASSLVSGALKPEQYF. The CDR3 region has the DNA TGTGCCAGCAGCTTAGTTAGCGGGGCCCTTAAACCTGAGCAGTACTTC.

The V gene is TRBV28, the J gene TRBJ2-6, with D uncertain. The V end lost 1 base, the J end lost 0 bases, and 16 bases lay between the germline ends. The CDR3 is made up of 19 amino acids. CDR1 is MDHEN, CDR2 SYDVKM, per germline. In nucleotides, the CDR3 is TGTGCCAGCAGTTTATCCCGGCCAGCCTTCCTCTCTGGGGCCAACGTCCTGACTTTC. Translating it yields CASSLSRPAFLSGANVLTF.

This clonotype was counted only a few times. The chain uses TRBV20-1 and TRBJ1-4; no firm D call. Trimming stripped 4 bases from V and 6 bases from J, with 9 bases between. The CDR3 extends over 12 amino acids. The germline CDR1 and CDR2 sequences are DFQATT and SNEGSKA (reference sequence). For the CDR3, the DNA is TGCAGTGCTACCCGGACCTATGAAAAACTGTTTTTT. This sequence encodes CSATRTYEKLFF.

On this clonotype itself: Mismatch with germline at one junction end may stem from a read error. The chain is built from TRBV28 and TRBJ2-7, with a tentative D call TRBD1 (5 bases). CDR3 length: 13 amino acids. Looked up from germline, CDR1 is MDHEN and CDR2 is SYDVKM. CDR3 amino acids: CASSLTDTRKQYF. The DNA for the CDR3 is TGCGCCAGCAGCTTGACAGATACCCGCAAGCAGTACTTC.